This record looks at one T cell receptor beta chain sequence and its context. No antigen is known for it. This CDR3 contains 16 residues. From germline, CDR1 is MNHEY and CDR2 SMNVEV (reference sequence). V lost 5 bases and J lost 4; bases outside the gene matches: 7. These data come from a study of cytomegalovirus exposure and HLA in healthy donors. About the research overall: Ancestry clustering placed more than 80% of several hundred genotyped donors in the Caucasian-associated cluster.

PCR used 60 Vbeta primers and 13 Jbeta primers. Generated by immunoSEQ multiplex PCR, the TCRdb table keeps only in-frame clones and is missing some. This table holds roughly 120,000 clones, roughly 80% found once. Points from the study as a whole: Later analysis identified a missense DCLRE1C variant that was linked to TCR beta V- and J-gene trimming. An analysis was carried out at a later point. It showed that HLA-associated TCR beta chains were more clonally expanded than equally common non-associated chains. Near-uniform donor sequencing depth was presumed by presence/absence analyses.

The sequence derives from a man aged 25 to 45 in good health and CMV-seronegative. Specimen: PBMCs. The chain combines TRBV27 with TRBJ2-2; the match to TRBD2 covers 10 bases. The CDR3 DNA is TGTGCCAGCAGTCCAGGACTAGCGGCTGTCACCGGGGAGCTGTTTTTT. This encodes CASSPGLAAVTGELFF.